What follows are 26 T cell receptor beta chains derived from one specimen sequenced in a study of T cell responses to AZD1222 COVID-19 vaccine. Assay used: immunoSEQ multiplex PCR; TCRdb lists only in-frame clones, some missing. The table lists over 150,000 clones, about nine tenths of them singletons, with about 3% in the top ten. Sequencing was performed on peripheral blood, taken on day 0 of AZD1222 vaccination. The origin of the receptors is an adult in good health.

The chain uses TRBV12-3 or TRBV12-4 and TRBJ2-7, with D possibly matching TRBD2 (6 bases). The CDR3 runs to 11 residues. The V and J ends lost 3 bases and 7 bases respectively, with 7 bases between them. CDR3: CASSFGREQYF. Here the CDR3 DNA reads TGTGCCAGCAGTTTCGGGAGAGAGCAGTACTTC.

This sequence joins TRBV25-1 and TRBJ2-2; possibly TRBD1 or TRBD2 for D (5 bases each). Trimming took off 2 bases at V and 4 bases at J, with 11 bases between the two ends. The V gene's germline CDR1 is MGHDK and CDR2 SYGVNS. This CDR3 contains 15 residues. The CDR3 loop is CASSEIGAATGELFF. The CDR3 region has the DNA TGTGCCAGCAGTGAAATCGGGGCTGCCACCGGGGAGCTGTTTTTT. Filled out from reference TRBV25-1 and TRBJ2-2, the complete variable domain reads EADIYQTPRYLVIGTGKKITLECSQTMGHDKMYWYQQDPGMELHLIHYSYGVNSTEKGDLSSESTVSRIRTEHFPLTLESARPSHTSQYLCASSEIGAATGELFFGEGSRLTVL.

For the CDR3, the DNA is TGTGCTAGTGGATGGGACAGGGGGCAGGGAAAGGATGGCTACACCTTC. Amino acid sequence: CASGWDRGQGKDGYTF. The gene calls are TRBV12-5 and TRBJ1-2, with 12 bases identical to TRBD1. Germline values: CDR1 LGHNT, CDR2 FRNRAP. CDR3 length equals 16 residues. V shed 6 bases and J 6 bases; nucleotides not matched to a gene: 11.

The CDR3 DNA reads TGTGCCAGCGGGGTCACCGGGACTTTGTATGGCTACACCTTC. Translating it yields CASGVTGTLYGYTF. V is TRBV27 and J is TRBJ1-2, with TRBD1 as a possible D gene (5 bases). Trimming took 8 bases from V and 5 from J, leaving 18 bases between them. Per the germline V gene, CDR1 is MNHEY and CDR2 is SMNVEV (reference sequence). The CDR3 totals 14 residues.

The chain couples TRBV4-3 to TRBJ2-1, with D tentatively TRBD1 (6 bases). CDR1 and CDR2 from the germline V gene are LGHNA and YSLEER. V gave up 0 bases and J gave up 1 base, with 10 bases separating them. The CDR3 is made up of 16 amino acids. For the CDR3, the DNA is TGCGCCAGCAGCCAAGATGAAACAGGGTCCTACAATGAGCAGTTCTTC. The encoded protein is CASSQDETGSYNEQFF.

V and J are TRBV7-2 and TRBJ2-7; D gene ambiguous. The CDR3 covers 17 residues. Germline V gives CDR1 SGHTA, CDR2 FQGNSA. Deletions cut 1 base from V and 5 bases from J, with 21 bases between. The CDR3 nucleotides read TGTGCCAGCAGCTTAGATCGTTCGACTGCCCGTCGAGACGAGCAGTACTTC. It translates to CASSLDRSTARRDEQYF.

The chain combines TRBV7-8 with TRBJ1-2; D gene unclear. Germline V gene data show CDR1 as SGHVS and CDR2 as FQNEAQ. The V and J ends lost 5 bases and 3 bases respectively, with 13 bases between them. The CDR3 runs 14 residues. The CDR3 reads CASSPRTAHYGYTF. Written as DNA, the CDR3 is TGTGCCAGCAGCCCCAGGACTGCCCACTATGGCTACACCTTC.

This chain joins TRBV6-2 or TRBV6-3 and TRBJ1-5; D is possibly TRBD1 (6 bases). The germline gives CDR1 MNHEY, CDR2 SVGEGT. The CDR3 totals 18 residues. V lost 5 bases and J lost 0, with 20 bases in between. The CDR3 bases are TGTGCCAGCAGTCGGGACACTCTTCGGGGATATAGCAATCAGCCCCAGCATTTT. Translation gives CASSRDTLRGYSNQPQHF.

This clone turned up a few times. The chain combines TRBV7-6 with TRBJ1-3; unclear D gene. The CDR3 consists of 15 residues. Deletions cut 0 bases from V and 0 bases from J, with 6 bases between. Germline CDR1 is SGHVS and CDR2 is FNYEAQ. The CDR3 reads CASSLASLSGNTIYF. The CDR3, as DNA: TGTGCCAGCAGCTTAGCGAGCCTCTCTGGAAACACCATATATTTT.

The J gene is TRBJ1-2, the V gene TRBV5-1; D gene uncertain. Trimming took 4 bases from V and 9 from J, leaving 10 bases between them. This CDR3 comprises 11 residues. The V gene's germline CDR1 is SGHRS and CDR2 YFSETQ. The CDR3 region has the DNA TGCGCCAGCAGCCGGAGCGGGAGCTACACCTTC. Translating it yields CASSRSGSYTF.

The rearrangement links TRBV14 to TRBJ1-4, with D tentatively TRBD1 (6 bases). From germline, CDR1 is SGHDN and CDR2 FVKESK. Trimming shortened V by 0 bases and J by 3 bases, and 20 bases separated the two germline ends. CDR3 length: 19 amino acids. CDR3 region: CASSQDPHGRGRANEKLFF. The CDR3 nucleotides read TGTGCCAGCAGCCAAGATCCCCACGGCAGGGGAAGGGCTAATGAAAAACTGTTTTTT.

This clone was observed a single time. J is TRBJ2-5 and V is TRBV4-2, with 8 bases aligning to TRBD1. The V gene end was trimmed by 0 bases and the J gene end by 4 bases; junction bases not matched to a gene: 7. CDR3 size: 16 residues. Germline V lookup: CDR1 LGHNA, CDR2 YNFKEQ. For the CDR3, the DNA is TGTGCCAGCAGCCAAGATCAGGCAGGGGGCCGAGAGACCCAGTACTTC. Its translation: CASSQDQAGGRETQYF.

Remarks on this clone: The sample has other DNA sequences that encode this CDR3 too. V usage is TRBV7-2 and J usage is TRBJ2-1; D is possibly TRBD2 (5 bases). CDR3 size: 14 residues. Germline CDR1 and CDR2: SGHTA and FQGNSA. The germline V and J ends were trimmed by 5 bases and 1 base, with 9 bases remaining between them. CDR3 sequence (DNA): TGTGCCAGCAGCCTAAGCGGTTCCTACAATGAGCAGTTCTTC. Translating it yields CASSLSGSYNEQFF. Looking up the rest from reference TRBV7-2 and TRBJ2-1 gives the full variable domain: GAGVSQSPSNKVTEKGKDVELRCDPISGHTALYWYRQSLGQGLEFLIYFQGNSAPDKSGLPSDRFSAERTGGSVSTLTIQRTQQEDSAVYLCASSLSGSYNEQFFGPGTRLTVL.

This rearrangement joins TRBV11-3 to TRBJ2-3; D possibly uses TRBD1 or TRBD2 (5 bases each). The germline CDR1 and CDR2 sequences are SGHNT and YENEEA. Trimming stripped 4 bases from V and 0 bases from J, with 11 bases between. The CDR3 extends over 15 amino acids. DNA of the CDR3: TGTGCCAGCAGCTCTAAGAGGGGTAGCACAGATACGCAGTATTTT. Its translation is CASSSKRGSTDTQYF.

This sequence joins TRBV29-1 and TRBJ2-3; D uncertain. This CDR3 region has 13 residues. From germline, CDR1 is SQVTM and CDR2 ANQGSEA. V lost 2 bases and J 4 bases, leaving 10 bases between the germline ends. The CDR3 bases are TGCAGCGTTGAACAAGGGATGGCAGATACGCAGTATTTT. Translation gives CSVEQGMADTQYF.

The chain uses TRBV18 and TRBJ1-6, with TRBD1 matching 7 bases. Germline values: CDR1 KGHSH, CDR2 LQKENI. The CDR3 is 16 residues long. V gave up 4 bases and J gave up 5 bases; unmatched junction bases: 8. CDR3 loop: CASSLAPGTDNSPLHF. CDR3 DNA sequence: TGTGCCAGCTCACTCGCCCCCGGGACAGATAATTCACCCCTCCACTTT.

The chain uses TRBV12-3 or TRBV12-4 and TRBJ1-2, with D unresolved. The V and J ends lost 1 base and 5 bases respectively, with 8 bases between them. This CDR3 has 13 residues. The CDR3 coding sequence is TGTGCCAGCAGTTTAGGGCCGATGTATGGCTACACCTTC. Translated, it gives CASSLGPMYGYTF.

V is TRBV5-1 and J is TRBJ1-5, with D hard to call. Between the trimmed V and J ends, which lost 3 bases and 4 bases, there was a span of 8 bases. From germline, CDR1 is SGHRS and CDR2 YFSETQ. The CDR3 loop spans 13 amino acids. The CDR3 loop reads CASSSTINQPQHF. CDR3 nucleotides: TGCGCCAGCAGCTCGACTATAAATCAGCCCCAGCATTTT.

This rearrangement joins TRBV4-2 to TRBJ2-7; no firm D call. The CDR3 length is 14 residues. In germline, CDR1 is LGHNA, CDR2 YNFKEQ. Trimming pared 0 bases from V and 7 bases from J, leaving 13 bases between. CDR3 region: CASSQDRSRQEQYF. In DNA, the CDR3 is TGTGCCAGCAGCCAAGATAGGTCGAGACAAGAGCAGTACTTC.

This clone was detected only a few times. J is TRBJ2-3 and V is TRBV9; TRBD2 aligns across 7 bases. The V gene's germline CDR1 is SGDLS and CDR2 YYNGEE. This CDR3 is 17 amino acids long. The junction had 12 bases not matched to a gene; V was cut back by 3 bases and J by 2 bases. The CDR3 here is CASSERRTSMSTDTQYF. The CDR3 nucleotides read TGTGCCAGCAGCGAGCGGCGGACTAGTATGTCCACAGATACGCAGTATTTT.

This clone appeared many times. Other DNA variants within this sample encode the same CDR3. This chain uses TRBV7-2 with TRBJ1-2, with D maybe TRBD1 (6 bases). V was shortened by 3 bases and J by 3 bases, with 8 bases between the two germline ends. This CDR3 comprises 13 residues. Germline CDR1 reads SGHTA; CDR2 reads FQGNSA. The CDR3 DNA reads as TGTGCCAGCAGCTTGTCAGGGGACTATGGCTACACCTTC. Amino acid sequence: CASSLSGDYGYTF.

CDR3 loop: CASSRESPQNRVEQYF. The CDR3 nucleotides are TGTGCCAGCTCAAGGGAAAGTCCTCAGAACAGGGTCGAGCAGTACTTC. The chain has TRBV18 and TRBJ2-7, with TRBD1 as a possible D gene (6 bases). The CDR3 is made up of 16 amino acids. V shed 5 bases and J shed 6 bases, with 23 bases lying between them. Germline V gene sequence: CDR1 KGHSH, CDR2 LQKENI.

The chain employs TRBV19 and TRBJ1-2; D is uncertain. CDR1 and CDR2 from the germline V gene are LNHDA and SQIVND (reference sequence). V lost 5 bases and J lost 8, with 18 bases in between. The CDR3 has 14 residues. The CDR3 here is CASSVPPSGSGYTF. The CDR3 DNA follows: TGTGCCAGTAGTGTCCCCCCGTCGGGTAGCGGCTACACCTTC.

The J gene is TRBJ2-7, the V gene TRBV5-1; 7 bases agree with TRBD1. The CDR3 extends over 14 amino acids. The germline V gene encodes CDR1 SGHRS and CDR2 YFSETQ. V was pared by 0 bases and J by 2 bases, with 2 bases of the junction left unmatched. The CDR3 DNA is TGCGCCAGCAGCTTGGATACAGGGGCCTACGAGCAGTACTTC. Translating gives CASSLDTGAYEQYF.

In its sample, this clone ranks as medium-sized. V usage is TRBV19 and J usage is TRBJ1-1; D is uncertain. Germline lookup yields CDR1 LNHDA and CDR2 SQIVND (reference sequence). V lost 7 bases to trimming and J lost 5 bases, with 5 bases between them. The CDR3 extends over 10 amino acids. CDR3 nucleotide sequence: TGTGCCAGTAATGGAACTGAAGCTTTCTTT. Translated, it gives CASNGTEAFF.

To note about this clone: Germline and junction disagree at one end, which may indicate a read error. The chain carries TRBV19 and TRBJ2-2, with D hard to call. Germline CDR1 and CDR2: LNHDA and SQIVND (reference sequence). The CDR3 length is 15 residues. The CDR3 sequence: CASKRALANAGELFF. CDR3 bases: TGTGCCAGTAAGCGCGCACTCGCGAACGCCGGGGAGCTGTTTTTT.